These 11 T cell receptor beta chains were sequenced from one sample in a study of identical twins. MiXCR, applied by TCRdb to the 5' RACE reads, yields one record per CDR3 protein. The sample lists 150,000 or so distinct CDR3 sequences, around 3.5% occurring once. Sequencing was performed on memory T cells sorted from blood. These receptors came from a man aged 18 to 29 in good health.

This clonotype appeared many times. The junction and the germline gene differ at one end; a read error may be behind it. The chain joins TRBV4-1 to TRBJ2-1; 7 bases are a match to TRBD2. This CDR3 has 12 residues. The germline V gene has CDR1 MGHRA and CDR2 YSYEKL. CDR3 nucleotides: TGCGCCAGCAGCCAAGTCGGGGGGAGCCCCATATTC. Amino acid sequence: CASSQVGGSPIF.

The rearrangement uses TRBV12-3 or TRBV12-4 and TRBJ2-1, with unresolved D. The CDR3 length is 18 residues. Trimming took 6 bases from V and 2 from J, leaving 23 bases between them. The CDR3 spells CASSPPLRYQRAYNEQFF. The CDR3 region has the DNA TGTGCCAGCAGCCCACCGCTCAGATACCAACGGGCCTACAATGAGCAGTTCTTC.

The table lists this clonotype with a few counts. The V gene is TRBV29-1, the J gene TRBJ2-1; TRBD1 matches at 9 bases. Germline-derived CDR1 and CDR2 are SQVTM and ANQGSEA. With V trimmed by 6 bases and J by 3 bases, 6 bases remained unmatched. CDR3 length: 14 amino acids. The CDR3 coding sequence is TGCAGCGTCGTCCGGGACAGGGACTACAATGAGCAGTTCTTC. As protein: CSVVRDRDYNEQFF.

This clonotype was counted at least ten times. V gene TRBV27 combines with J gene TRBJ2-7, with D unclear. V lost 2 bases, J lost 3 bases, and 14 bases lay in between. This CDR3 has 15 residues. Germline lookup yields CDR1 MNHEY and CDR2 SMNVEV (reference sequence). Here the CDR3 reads CASSLIGVLFYEQYV. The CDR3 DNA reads TGTGCCAGCAGTTTAATCGGCGTTCTCTTCTACGAGCAGTACGTC.

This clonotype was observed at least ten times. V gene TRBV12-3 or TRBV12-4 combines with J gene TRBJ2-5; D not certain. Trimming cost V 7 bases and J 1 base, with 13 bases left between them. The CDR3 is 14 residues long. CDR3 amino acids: CASTVHTLQETQYF. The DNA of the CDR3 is TGTGCCAGCACCGTTCACACCCTCCAAGAGACCCAGTACTTC.

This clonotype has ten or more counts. The CDR3 DNA is TGTGCCAGCTCACCAGCGAGGGGGAATTCACCCCTCCACTTT. Its translation is CASSPARGNSPLHF. V usage is TRBV18 and J usage is TRBJ1-6, with D possibly being TRBD1 (6 bases). The CDR3 sequence is 14 residues long. V was clipped by 2 bases and J by 7 bases, with 9 bases between them. The germline CDR1 and CDR2 sequences are KGHSH and LQKENI.

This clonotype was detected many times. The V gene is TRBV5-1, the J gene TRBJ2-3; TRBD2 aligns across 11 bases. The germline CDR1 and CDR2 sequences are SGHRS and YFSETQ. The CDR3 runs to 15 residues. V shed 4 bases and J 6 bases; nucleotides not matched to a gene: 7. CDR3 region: CASSLTSGGMDTQYF. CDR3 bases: TGCGCCAGCAGCCTTACTAGCGGGGGTATGGATACGCAGTATTTT. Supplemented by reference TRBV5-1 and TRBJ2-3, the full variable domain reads KAGVTQTPRYLIKTRGQQVTLSCSPISGHRSVSWYQQTPGQGLQFLFEYFSETQRNKGNFPGRFSGRQFSNSRSEMNVSTLELGDSALYLCASSLTSGGMDTQYFGPGTRLTVL.

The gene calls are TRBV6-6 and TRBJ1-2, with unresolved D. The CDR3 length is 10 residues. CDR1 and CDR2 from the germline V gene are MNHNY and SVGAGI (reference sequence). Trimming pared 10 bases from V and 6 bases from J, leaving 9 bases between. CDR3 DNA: TGTGCCACCCATGGGGATGGCTACACCTTC. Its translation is CATHGDGYTF.

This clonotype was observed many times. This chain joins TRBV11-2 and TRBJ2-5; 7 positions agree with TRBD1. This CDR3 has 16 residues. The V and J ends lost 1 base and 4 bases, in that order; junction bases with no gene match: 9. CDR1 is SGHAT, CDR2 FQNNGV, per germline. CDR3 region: CASSLGRQGVTETQYF. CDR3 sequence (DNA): TGTGCCAGCAGCTTAGGCAGGCAGGGGGTCACAGAGACCCAGTACTTC.

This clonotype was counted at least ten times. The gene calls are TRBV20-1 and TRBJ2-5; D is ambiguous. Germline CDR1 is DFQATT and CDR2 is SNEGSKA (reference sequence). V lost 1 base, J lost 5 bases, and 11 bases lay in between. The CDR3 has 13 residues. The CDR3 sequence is CSARAARIETQYF. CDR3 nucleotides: TGCAGTGCTAGAGCAGCCAGAATCGAGACCCAGTACTTC.

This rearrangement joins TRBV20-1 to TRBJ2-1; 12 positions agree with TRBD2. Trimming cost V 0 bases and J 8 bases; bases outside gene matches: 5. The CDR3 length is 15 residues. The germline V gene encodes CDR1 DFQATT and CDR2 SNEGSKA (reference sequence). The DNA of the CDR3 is TGCAGTGCTAGAGACGGGACTAGCGGGCAGTATGAGCAGTTCTTC. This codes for CSARDGTSGQYEQFF.